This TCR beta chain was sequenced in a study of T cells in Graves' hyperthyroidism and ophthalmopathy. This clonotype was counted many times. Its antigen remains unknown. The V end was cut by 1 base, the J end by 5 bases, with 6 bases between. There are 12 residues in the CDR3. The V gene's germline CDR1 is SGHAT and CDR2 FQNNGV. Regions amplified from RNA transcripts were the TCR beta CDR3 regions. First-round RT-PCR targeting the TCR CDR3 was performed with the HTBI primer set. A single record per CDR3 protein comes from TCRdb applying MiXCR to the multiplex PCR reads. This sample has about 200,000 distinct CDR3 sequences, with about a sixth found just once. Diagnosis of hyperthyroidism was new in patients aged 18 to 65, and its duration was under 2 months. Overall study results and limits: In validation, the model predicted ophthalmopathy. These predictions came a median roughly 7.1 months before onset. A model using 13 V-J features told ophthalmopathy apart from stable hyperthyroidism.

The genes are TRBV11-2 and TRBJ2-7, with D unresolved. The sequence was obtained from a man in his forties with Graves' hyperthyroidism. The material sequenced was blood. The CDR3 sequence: CASSLVFHEQYF. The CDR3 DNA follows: TGTGCCAGCAGCTTAGTTTTCCACGAGCAGTACTTC.